This record looks at one TCR beta chain sequence and its context. The antigen remains unidentified. This CDR3 spans 11 amino acids. Germline-derived CDR1 and CDR2 are LGHNA and YSLEER. Trimming removed 6 bases from V and 12 bases from J, with 14 bases in between. This sample was included in a study of OX40 agonist ivuxolimab in advanced cancers. Study-level background: Age averaged around 60 years (range 23 to 79), and around 78% were male. Treatment received earlier with anti-PD-1, anti-PD-L1 or anti-CTLA-4 agents was allowed, and approximately 40% had some. Whole-study findings and limits: The expanded peripheral T cells' antigen specificity was not determined. On average, CD8+ T cells had more expanded clones than CD4+.

Here immunoSEQ multiplex PCR was the method, and the copy in TCRdb shows in-frame clones only, minus some. The table records about 35,000 clones, around 70% of them present only once. This TCR was recovered from an adult with an advanced solid tumor such as melanoma, head and neck, liver or kidney cancer. The material was CD4+ or CD8+ T cells sorted from blood, obtained in a trial of the OX40 agonist ivuxolimab. The chain links TRBV4-3 to TRBJ1-2, with unresolved D. The CDR3 nucleotides are TGCGCCAGCAGTTCCGGACTCTCGCACACCTTC. Translating it yields CASSSGLSHTF.